One and the same sample provided the 13 T cell receptor beta chains below, sequenced in a study of neurological immune-mediated disorders. Time point given: longitudinal time-point 2. TCRdb redid the calling of the 5' RACE reads with MiXCR, one entry per CDR3 protein. The sample has tens of thousands of distinct CDR3 sequences, approximately 5.8% seen once; the top ten hold 7.9%. Sequenced sample: PBMCs. The receptor set was obtained from a woman in her fifties or sixties with multiple sclerosis.

Concerning this clonotype itself: It may be a read error: a sequence one base away is much more abundant. The CDR3 spells CASSLGMAFSQFF. CDR3 bases: TGTGCCAGCAGCTTGGGGATGGCTTTTTCACAGTTCTTC. This chain links TRBV5-4 with TRBJ2-1, with D uncertain. The CDR3 sequence is 13 residues long. The V end was cut by 0 bases, the J end by 13 bases, with 14 bases between. Germline V gives CDR1 SGHNT, CDR2 YYREEE (reference sequence).

The CDR3 reads CASSYGSGQVSSGANVLTF. CDR3 DNA sequence: TGTGCCAGCAGTTATGGCTCGGGACAGGTCTCCTCTGGGGCCAACGTCCTGACTTTC. The rearrangement links TRBV6-6 to TRBJ2-6, with 8 bases fitting TRBD1. Germline CDR1 and CDR2: MNHNY and SVGAGI (reference sequence). CDR3 size: 19 residues. The junction had 10 bases not matched to a gene; V was cut back by 3 bases and J by 0 bases.

Many counts were recorded for this clonotype. V gene TRBV7-7 combines with J gene TRBJ2-3; D possibly uses TRBD1 or TRBD2 (6 bases each). With 1 base removed from V and 3 bases from J, the gap between germline ends came to 20 bases. The CDR3 sequence is 18 residues long. Germline assignment: CDR1 SSHAT and CDR2 FNYEAQ (reference sequence). In DNA, the CDR3 is TGTGCCAGCAGCTTAGGGACTACAGGGACCAGAGGTACAGATACGCAGTATTTT. Amino acids: CASSLGTTGTRGTDTQYF.

There are many counts of this clonotype. The gene calls are TRBV20-1 and TRBJ2-3; TRBD2 is a possible D gene (7 bases). Germline CDR1 and CDR2: DFQATT and SNEGSKA (reference sequence). V was shortened by 6 bases and J by 3 bases, with 19 bases between the two germline ends. The CDR3 is made up of 15 amino acids. CDR3 amino acids: CSAARGAGFTDTQYF. In nucleotides, the CDR3 is TGCAGTGCCGCCCGGGGGGCCGGTTTTACAGATACGCAGTATTTT.

This clonotype has ten or more counts. The chain links TRBV15 to TRBJ1-4; D may be TRBD1 (6 bases). The V gene lost 0 bases and the J gene lost 3 bases, with 11 bases spanning the gap. Germline-derived CDR1 and CDR2 are LNHNV and YYDKDF (reference sequence). The CDR3 runs to 16 residues. The CDR3 loop reads CATSRDREGANEKLFF. The CDR3, as DNA: TGTGCCACCAGCAGAGATCGTGAGGGGGCTAATGAAAAACTGTTTTTT.

This clonotype was recorded many times. This chain uses TRBV11-2 with TRBJ2-7, with TRBD1 as a possible D gene (5 bases). Germline V lookup: CDR1 SGHAT, CDR2 FQNNGV. This CDR3 is built from 17 residues. V was clipped by 1 base and J by 0 bases, with 16 bases between them. CDR3 loop: CASSLALGADSSYEQYF. The CDR3 DNA reads as TGTGCCAGCAGCTTAGCGTTAGGGGCGGATAGCTCCTACGAGCAGTACTTC.

This clonotype was picked up many times. The chain is built from TRBV7-9 and TRBJ1-2, with D uncertain. CDR3 length equals 13 residues. Germline CDR1 is SEHNR and CDR2 is FQNEAQ (reference sequence). Trimming cost V 4 bases and J 2 bases, with 8 bases left between them. CDR3 DNA: TGTGCCAGCAGCTCCTACCCGAACTATGGCTACACCTTC. Translation: CASSSYPNYGYTF.

This clonotype came up many times. The chain links TRBV5-6 to TRBJ2-7, with D possibly being TRBD1 or TRBD2 (6 bases each). The CDR3 contains 13 residues. The V gene lost 0 bases and the J gene lost 6 bases, with 10 bases spanning the gap. CDR1 is SGHDT, CDR2 YYEEEE, per germline. The CDR3 region has the DNA TGTGCCAGCAGCTTGGTACAGGGAGGCGAGCAGTACTTC. Its protein is CASSLVQGGEQYF.

Details on this clonotype: A much larger clone differs from this one at a single base, so this may be a read error. The chain couples TRBV6-1 to TRBJ2-5; 10 bases agree with TRBD1. The CDR3 has 15 residues. CDR1 MNHNS and CDR2 SASEGT come from the germline V gene. V shed 6 bases, J shed 3 bases, and the junction held 7 bases outside the gene matches. The CDR3 DNA follows: TGTGCCAGCAGATTCGACAGGGGGCTGGAAGAGACCCAGTACTTC. Its protein is CASRFDRGLEETQYF.

Only a few counts were recorded for this clonotype. V gene TRBV7-8 combines with J gene TRBJ1-3, with D uncertain. V was pared by 1 base and J by 1 base, with 14 bases between. The CDR3 has 17 amino acids. Germline V gene sequence: CDR1 SGHVS, CDR2 FQNEAQ. The CDR3 sequence is CASSLGTATASGNTIYF. CDR3 in DNA: TGTGCCAGCAGCTTAGGTACAGCGACGGCATCTGGAAACACCATATATTTT.

The table lists this clonotype with many counts. This chain links TRBV18 with TRBJ2-1, with TRBD2 as a possible D gene (6 bases). V shed 2 bases and J shed 7 bases, with 12 bases lying between them. Per germline, CDR1 KGHSH and CDR2 LQKENI. The CDR3 has 14 residues. The CDR3 here is CASSPDYGRNEQFF. CDR3 coding DNA: TGTGCCAGCTCACCAGATTATGGGAGGAATGAGCAGTTCTTC.

The chain carries TRBV3-1 and TRBJ1-4; TRBD1 is a possible D gene (5 bases). The CDR3 spans 17 residues. Germline V gene sequence: CDR1 LGHDT, CDR2 YNNKEL (reference sequence). V shed 4 bases and J shed 0 bases, with 15 bases lying between them. The CDR3 DNA reads TGTGCCAGCAGCCCCTCTGGGGGGACTGCAACTAATGAAAAACTGTTTTTT. It codes for CASSPSGGTATNEKLFF.

This clonotype was picked up many times. This rearrangement joins TRBV3-1 to TRBJ2-7, with D possibly matching TRBD2 (5 bases). Per the germline V gene, CDR1 is LGHDT and CDR2 is YNNKEL (reference sequence). There are 11 residues in the CDR3. Trimming took 4 bases from V and 8 from J, leaving 9 bases between them. CDR3 coding DNA: TGTGCCAGCAGCCTGGCGGGTAAGCAGTACTTC. As protein: CASSLAGKQYF.